This note documents a single T cell receptor (beta chain) sequence. V shed 4 bases, J shed 8 bases, and the junction held 10 bases outside the gene matches. The germline V gene encodes CDR1 SGHTA and CDR2 FQGNSA. CDR3 size: 15 residues. These data come from a study of blood T cell repertoires in COVID-19. Study at large: Some COVID-19 samples were acute and others convalescent; all came from the United States, Italy and Spain. PBMCs, B-cell-depleted T cells, or T cells were the source of the cDNA or gDNA that made up the material.

Original handling: Researchers report that nucleated cell counts were estimated from reference gene primer amplification. The data were produced by immunoSEQ multiplex PCR, yet TCRdb's version contains in-frame clones alone and is incomplete. Clonal size and the V and J genes are those of that table, whereas D and trimming came from the DNA. The data hold roughly 150,000 clones, with around 82% observed a single time. The J gene is TRBJ2-4, the V gene TRBV7-2; 8 nucleotides line up with TRBD2. Sequencing was done on a sample of peripheral blood. The sequence was obtained from a human donor in a cohort sampled during active COVID-19. The CDR3 DNA reads TGTGCCAGCAGCTCCCCCCGGGAGGGAGAGGACATTCAGTACTTC. This codes for CASSSPREGEDIQYF. Using reference TRBV7-2 and TRBJ2-4 for the parts outside the CDR3, the full variable domain is GAGVSQSPSNKVTEKGKDVELRCDPISGHTALYWYRQSLGQGLEFLIYFQGNSAPDKSGLPSDRFSAERTGGSVSTLTIQRTQQEDSAVYLCASSSPREGEDIQYFGAGTRLSVL.